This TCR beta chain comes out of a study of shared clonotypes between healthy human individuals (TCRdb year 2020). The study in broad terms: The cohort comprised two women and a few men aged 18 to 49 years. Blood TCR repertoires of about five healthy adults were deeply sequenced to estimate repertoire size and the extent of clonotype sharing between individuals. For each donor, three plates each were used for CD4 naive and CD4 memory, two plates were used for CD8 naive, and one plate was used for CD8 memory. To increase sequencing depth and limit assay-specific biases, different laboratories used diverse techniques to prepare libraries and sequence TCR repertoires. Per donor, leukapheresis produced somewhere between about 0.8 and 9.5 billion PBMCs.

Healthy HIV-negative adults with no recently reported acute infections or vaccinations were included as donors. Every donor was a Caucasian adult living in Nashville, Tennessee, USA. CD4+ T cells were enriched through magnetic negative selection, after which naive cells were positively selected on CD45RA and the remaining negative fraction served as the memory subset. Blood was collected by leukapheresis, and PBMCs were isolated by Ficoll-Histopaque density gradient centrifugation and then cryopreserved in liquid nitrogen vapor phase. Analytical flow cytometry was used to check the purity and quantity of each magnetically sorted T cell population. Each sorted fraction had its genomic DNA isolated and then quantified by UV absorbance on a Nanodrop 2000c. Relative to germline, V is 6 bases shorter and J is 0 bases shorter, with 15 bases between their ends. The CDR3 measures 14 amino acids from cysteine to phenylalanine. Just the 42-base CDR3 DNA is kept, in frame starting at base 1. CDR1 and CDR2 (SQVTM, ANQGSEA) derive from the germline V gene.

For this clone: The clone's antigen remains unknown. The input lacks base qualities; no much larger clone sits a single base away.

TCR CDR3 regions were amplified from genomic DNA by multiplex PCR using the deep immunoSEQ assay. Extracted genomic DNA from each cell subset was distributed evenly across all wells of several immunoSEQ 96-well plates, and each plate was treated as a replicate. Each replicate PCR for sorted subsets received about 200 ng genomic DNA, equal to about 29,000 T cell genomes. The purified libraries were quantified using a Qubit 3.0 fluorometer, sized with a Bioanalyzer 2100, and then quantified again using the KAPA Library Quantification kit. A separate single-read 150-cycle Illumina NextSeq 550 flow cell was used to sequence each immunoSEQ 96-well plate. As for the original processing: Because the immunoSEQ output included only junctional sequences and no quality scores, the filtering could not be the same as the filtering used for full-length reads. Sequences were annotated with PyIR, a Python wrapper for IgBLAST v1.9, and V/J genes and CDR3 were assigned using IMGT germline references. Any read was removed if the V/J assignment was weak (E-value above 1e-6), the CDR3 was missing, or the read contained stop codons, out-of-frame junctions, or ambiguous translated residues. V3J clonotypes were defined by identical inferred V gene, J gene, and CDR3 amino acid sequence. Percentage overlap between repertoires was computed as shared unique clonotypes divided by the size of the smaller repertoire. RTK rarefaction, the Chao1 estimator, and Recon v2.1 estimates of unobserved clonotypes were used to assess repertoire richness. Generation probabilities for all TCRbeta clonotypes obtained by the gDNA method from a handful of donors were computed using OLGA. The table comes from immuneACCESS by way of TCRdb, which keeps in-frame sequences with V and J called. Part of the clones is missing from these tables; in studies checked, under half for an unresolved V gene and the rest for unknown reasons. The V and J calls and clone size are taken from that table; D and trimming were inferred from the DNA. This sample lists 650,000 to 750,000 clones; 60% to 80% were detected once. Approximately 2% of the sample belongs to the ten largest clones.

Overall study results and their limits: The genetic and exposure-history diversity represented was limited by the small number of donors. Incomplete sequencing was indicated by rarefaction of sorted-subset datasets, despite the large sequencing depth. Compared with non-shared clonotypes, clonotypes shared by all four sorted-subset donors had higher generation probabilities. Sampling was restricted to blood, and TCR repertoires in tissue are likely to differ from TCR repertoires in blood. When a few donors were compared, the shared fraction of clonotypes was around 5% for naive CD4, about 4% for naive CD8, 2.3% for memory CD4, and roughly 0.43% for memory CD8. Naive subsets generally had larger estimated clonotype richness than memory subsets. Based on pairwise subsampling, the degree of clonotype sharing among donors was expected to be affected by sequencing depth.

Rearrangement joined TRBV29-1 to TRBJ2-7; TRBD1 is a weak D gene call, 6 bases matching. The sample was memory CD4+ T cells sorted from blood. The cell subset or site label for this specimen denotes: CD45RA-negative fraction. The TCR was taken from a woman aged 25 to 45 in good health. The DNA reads TGCAGCGTCGCGGACAGCCAGCGCTCCTACGAGCAGTACTTC. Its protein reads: CSVADSQRSYEQYF.